This TCR beta chain was sequenced in a study of monozygotic twins with cystic fibrosis. Trimming pared 1 base from V and 3 bases from J, leaving 7 bases between. The CDR3 is 14 residues long. Germline values: CDR1 SGHVT, CDR2 SQSDAQ. In its sample, this clone was seen a few times. The antigen remains unidentified. Data came from immunoSEQ multiplex PCR; TCRdb stores just in-frame clones and leaves some out. The table records tens of thousands of clones, approximately 90% of them present only once. Study conclusions and caveats: The repertoire was suggested to be naive-dominated, clonality median around 0.0089.

The receptor was isolated from a girl aged 2-15 years with cystic fibrosis. The chain is built from TRBV7-4 and TRBJ2-1; no firm D call. Specimen: blood. As DNA, the CDR3 is TGTGCCAGCAGCTTAGGCCCTAGCTACAATGAGCAGTTCTTC. Amino acids: CASSLGPSYNEQFF.